The clone carrying this TCR beta chain is a singleton in its sample. Trimming stripped 6 bases from V and 6 bases from J, with 10 bases between. The CDR3 loop spans 11 amino acids. The germline CDR1 and CDR2 sequences are DFQATT and SNEGSKA (reference sequence). This sample is drawn from a study of cytomegalovirus exposure and HLA in healthy donors. The PCR used 60 Vbeta and 13 Jbeta primers. Clones were read by immunoSEQ multiplex PCR, and TCRdb kept only the in-frame ones, dropping some. The table records some 180,000 clones, roughly three quarters of them present only once. The TCR was taken from a male donor in good health and CMV-seronegative. V is TRBV20-1 and J is TRBJ2-3; no reliable D call. The sequencing input was PBMCs. The chain's CDR3 is CSARKTDTQYF. The DNA of the CDR3 is TGCAGTGCAAGAAAAACTGATACGCAGTATTTT.